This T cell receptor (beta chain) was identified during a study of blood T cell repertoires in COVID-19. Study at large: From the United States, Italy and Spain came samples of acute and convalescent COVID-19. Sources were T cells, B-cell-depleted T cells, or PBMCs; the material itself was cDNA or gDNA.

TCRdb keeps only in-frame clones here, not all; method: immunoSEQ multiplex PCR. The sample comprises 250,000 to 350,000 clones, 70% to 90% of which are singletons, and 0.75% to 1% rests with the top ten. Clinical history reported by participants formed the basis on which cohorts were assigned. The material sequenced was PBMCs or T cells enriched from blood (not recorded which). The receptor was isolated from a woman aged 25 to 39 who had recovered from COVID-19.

CDR3 amino acids: CASSEDFTGELFF. The DNA for the CDR3 is TGTGCCAGCAGTGAGGACTTTACCGGGGAGCTGTTTTTT. The chain couples TRBV2 to TRBJ2-2; perhaps TRBD2 as D (5 bases). This CDR3 comprises 13 residues. Germline values: CDR1 SNHLY, CDR2 FYNNEI. Trimming took off 3 bases at V and 5 bases at J, with 7 bases between the two ends.